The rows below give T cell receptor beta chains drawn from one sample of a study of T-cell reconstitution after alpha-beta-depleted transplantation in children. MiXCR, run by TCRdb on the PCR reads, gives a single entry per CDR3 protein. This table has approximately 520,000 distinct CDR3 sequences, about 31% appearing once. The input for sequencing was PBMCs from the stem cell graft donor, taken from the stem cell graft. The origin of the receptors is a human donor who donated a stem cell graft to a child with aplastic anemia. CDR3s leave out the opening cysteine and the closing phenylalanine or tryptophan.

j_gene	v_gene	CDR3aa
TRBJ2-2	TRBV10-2	AGSTSGPTGELF
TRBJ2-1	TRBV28	ASSFFRDRGNEQF
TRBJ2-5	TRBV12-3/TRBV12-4	ASSRDPGETQY
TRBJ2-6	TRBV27	ASSLQSGTGANVLT
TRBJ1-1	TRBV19	ASDRNTEAF
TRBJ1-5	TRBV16	ASSDNRGGGNQPQH
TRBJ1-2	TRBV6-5	ASSYQAGFYGYT
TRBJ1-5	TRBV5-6	ASSLGQINQPQH
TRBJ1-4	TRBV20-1	SARTPRGGLF
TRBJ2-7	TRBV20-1	SARTSGFSYEQY
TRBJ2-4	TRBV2	ASSELATTKNIQY
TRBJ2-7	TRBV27	ASSFAGYEQY
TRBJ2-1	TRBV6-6	ASSFERVSYNEQF
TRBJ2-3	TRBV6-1	ASRPTGTRLPDTQY
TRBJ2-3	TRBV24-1	ATSDPVGSSTDTQY
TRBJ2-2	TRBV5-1	ASSLAGGTAGELF
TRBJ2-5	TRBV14	ASSSGGLMRETQY
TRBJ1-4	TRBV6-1	ASSDFGTGVEEKLF
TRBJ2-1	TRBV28	ASSSPGERGGNEQF
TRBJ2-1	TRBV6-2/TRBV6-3	ASKPLEEYNEQF
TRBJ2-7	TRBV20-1	SASRDRVAEQY
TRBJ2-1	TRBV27	ASSLDGLEQF
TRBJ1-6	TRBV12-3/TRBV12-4	ASSYRENSPLH
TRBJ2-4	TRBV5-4	ASSLRHYRTAKNIQY
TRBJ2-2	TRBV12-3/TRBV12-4	ASSLRRLAGGPSTGELF
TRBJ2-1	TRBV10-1	ASSDRPGQGDNEQF
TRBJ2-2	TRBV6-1	ASGTVKDTGELF
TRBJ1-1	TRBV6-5	ASSYSEWNTEAF
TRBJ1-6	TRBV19	ASSIDRGGSSPLH
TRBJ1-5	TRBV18	ASSLTWDSNQPQH
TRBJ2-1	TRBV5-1	ASSLAYGTEQF
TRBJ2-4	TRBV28	ASRGTGSQIAKNIQY
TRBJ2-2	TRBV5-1	ASSVITGTLGELF
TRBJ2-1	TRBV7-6	ASSLGKGRPMNEQF
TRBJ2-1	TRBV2	ASTRADPTPDEQF
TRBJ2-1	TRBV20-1	SALKGQRGQF
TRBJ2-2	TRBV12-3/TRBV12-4	ASNGRLAGGPNTGELF
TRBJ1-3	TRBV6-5	ASSFRGRSFGNTIY
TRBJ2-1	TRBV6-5	ASSYPTGSNEQF
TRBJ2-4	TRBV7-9	ASSSTSAKNIQY
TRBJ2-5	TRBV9	ASSPRAGGPQETQY
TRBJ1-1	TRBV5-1	ASSASLEYTEAF
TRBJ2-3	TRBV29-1	SVSAAGGFTDTQY
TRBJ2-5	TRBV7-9	ASSSRTGLGETQY
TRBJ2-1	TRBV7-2	ASSLFGRGVFVEQF